This TCR beta chain is drawn from a study of shared clonotypes between healthy human individuals. Study-wide results and caveats: Relative to memory subsets, naive subsets generally showed larger estimated richness. Lower generation probabilities were found for non-shared clonotypes than for those shared by all four donors.

The CDR3 extends over 13 amino acids. Germline CDR1 is KGHSH and CDR2 is LQKENI. V gave up 4 bases and J gave up 1 base, with 7 bases separating them. Researchers ran the assay at a deep level. Clones were sequenced by immunoSEQ multiplex PCR, and TCRdb holds only the in-frame ones, with some missing. Found here are a few million clones, approximately 93% of them singletons; the top ten hold roughly 0.36%. As for this clone: Its specificity is not known. Other nucleotide sequences from this sample produce the same CDR3.

This TCR was sampled from a young man in good health. Some clones in this sample may be carry-over from other donors' samples. Specimen: naive CD4+ T cells from PBMCs. The subset here: CD45RA+ positively selected. The chain has TRBV18 and TRBJ1-1; possible D gene TRBD1, 5 bases. The CDR3 region is CASSRDGNTEAFF. CDR3 in DNA: TGTGCCAGCTCACGGGACGGGAACACTGAAGCTTTCTTT.